Listed here are 32 T cell receptor beta chains from one sample, sequenced in a study of cytomegalovirus exposure and HLA in healthy donors. Sequencing used immunoSEQ multiplex PCR; TCRdb keeps in-frame clones, though not all of them. The table records about 260,000 clones, about 90% of them present only once. Sequenced input: PBMCs. The receptors were sampled from a woman in her twenties or thirties in good health and CMV-seronegative.

This clone was seen a single time. This chain connects TRBV29-1 to TRBJ1-1; 7 nucleotides agree with TRBD1. The CDR3 length is 14 residues. In germline, CDR1 is SQVTM, CDR2 ANQGSEA. Trimming removed 4 bases from V and 6 bases from J; junction bases left unmatched: 11. The DNA of the CDR3 is TGCAGCGTTGTAGGGACAGAGGGTTCTTCTGAAGCTTTCTTT. It specifies CSVVGTEGSSEAFF. Using reference TRBV29-1 and TRBJ1-1 for the parts outside the CDR3, the full variable domain is SAVISQKPSRDICQRGTSLTIQCQVDSQVTMMFWYRQQPGQSLTLIATANQGSEATYESGFVIDKFPISRPNLTFSTLTVSNMSPEDSSIYLCSVVGTEGSSEAFFGQGTRLTVV.

The rearrangement uses TRBV6-4 and TRBJ2-1, with D perhaps matching TRBD1 (5 bases). Trimming removed 0 bases at V and 6 bases at J, with 12 bases between. CDR1 is MRHNA, CDR2 SNTAGT, per germline. The CDR3 is made up of 15 amino acids. CDR3 DNA: TGTGCCAGCAGTGACTCTCATGGGGCAGGCAATGAGCAGTTCTTC. Its protein is CASSDSHGAGNEQFF.

The gene calls are TRBV6-6 and TRBJ1-1, with TRBD1 identical over 9 bases. Germline CDR1 reads MNHNY; CDR2 reads SVGAGI (reference sequence). With V trimmed by 2 bases and J by 1 base, 5 bases remained unmatched. This CDR3 is 16 amino acids long. The CDR3 DNA is TGTGCCAGCAGTTACCGGGACAGGGAGGGGAACACTGAAGCTTTCTTT. It specifies CASSYRDREGNTEAFF.

V is TRBV7-9 and J is TRBJ1-1; D gene unclear. The CDR3 contains 15 residues. V lost 1 base, J lost 2 bases, and 11 bases lay in between. CDR1 and CDR2 (germline): SEHNR, FQNEAQ (reference sequence). CDR3 DNA sequence: TGTGCCAGCAGCTTAGGAAAGACGTTTAACACTGAAGCTTTCTTT. Its protein is CASSLGKTFNTEAFF.

The chain employs TRBV19 and TRBJ2-7; possible D gene TRBD2, 6 bases. The CDR3 consists of 14 residues. Germline V gene data show CDR1 as LNHDA and CDR2 as SQIVND (reference sequence). Deletions cut 3 bases from V and 4 bases from J, with 13 bases between. This CDR3 is CASSMYAGSYEQYF. The DNA of the CDR3 is TGTGCCAGTAGTATGTATGCGGGATCGTACGAGCAGTACTTC.

This chain links TRBV7-2 with TRBJ2-7, with 8 bases matching TRBD2. V lost 3 bases, J lost 3 bases, and 13 bases stayed unmatched. Germline CDR1 is SGHTA and CDR2 is FQGNSA. The CDR3 covers 17 residues. The DNA of the CDR3 is TGTGCCAGCAGCTTCCAGGGCGGGGGGCAGACTGTCTACGAGCAGTACTTC. Translated, it gives CASSFQGGGQTVYEQYF.

V gene TRBV5-1 combines with J gene TRBJ2-2; 11 nucleotides align to TRBD2. This CDR3 has 15 residues. Trimming cost V 2 bases and J 8 bases; bases outside gene matches: 5. In germline, CDR1 is SGHRS, CDR2 YFSETQ. As DNA, the CDR3 is TGCGCCAGCAGCTTACTAGCGGGAGTAACGGGGGAGCTGTTTTTT. It translates to CASSLLAGVTGELFF.

The gene calls are TRBV6-5 and TRBJ2-4; unclear D gene. The CDR3 has 14 amino acids. Trimming removed 3 bases at V and 0 bases at J, with 6 bases between. The germline gives CDR1 MNHEY, CDR2 SVGAGI. CDR3 region: CASSYGTAKNIQYF. CDR3 coding DNA: TGTGCCAGCAGTTATGGAACAGCCAAAAACATTCAGTACTTC.

V and J are TRBV14 and TRBJ2-7; 8 nucleotides match TRBD2. Germline V CDR1 and CDR2: SGHDN, FVKESK. V was pared by 6 bases and J by 3 bases, with 4 bases of the junction left unmatched. The CDR3 sequence is 13 residues long. CDR3: CASSVREDYEQYF. CDR3 nucleotide sequence: TGTGCCAGCAGTGTGCGGGAGGACTACGAGCAGTACTTC.

J is TRBJ2-1 and V is TRBV7-3; 7 nucleotides match TRBD2. The CDR3 is 15 residues long. V dropped 0 bases and J dropped 9; count of bases not matched to a gene: 8. Looked up from germline, CDR1 is SGHTA and CDR2 is FQGTGA. This chain's CDR3 is CASSLTGTISFEQFF. The CDR3 DNA is TGTGCCAGCAGCTTAACCGGGACTATCTCATTTGAGCAGTTCTTC.

J is TRBJ2-2 and V is TRBV27, with a possible D match to TRBD2 (5 bases). Germline V gives CDR1 MNHEY, CDR2 SMNVEV (reference sequence). The ends were cut back, 5 bases at V and 1 base at J, with 8 bases in the middle. This CDR3 comprises 14 residues. The CDR3 DNA reads TGTGCCAGCAGTGAAGGACTGAACACCGGGGAGCTGTTTTTT. Protein product: CASSEGLNTGELFF.

This chain uses TRBV30 with TRBJ1-1; D is ambiguous. The germline V gene has CDR1 GTSNPN and CDR2 SVGIG (reference sequence). CDR3 length equals 11 residues. Deletions cut 3 bases from V and 4 bases from J, with 6 bases between. Here the CDR3 DNA reads TGTGCCTGGAGCTTTCCCACTGAAGCTTTCTTT. Translating it yields CAWSFPTEAFF. Drawing the rest from reference TRBV30 and TRBJ1-1, the complete variable domain is SQTIHQWPATLVQPVGSPLSLECTVEGTSNPNLYWYRQAAGRGLQLLFYSVGIGQISSEVPQNLSASRPQDRQFILSSKKLLLSDSGFYLCAWSFPTEAFFGQGTRLTVV.

The J gene is TRBJ2-1, the V gene TRBV30, with D perhaps matching TRBD2 (5 bases). Germline lookup yields CDR1 GTSNPN and CDR2 SVGIG (reference sequence). The germline V and J ends were trimmed by 2 bases and 0 bases, with 11 bases remaining between them. The CDR3 contains 15 residues. CDR3 in amino acids: CAWSKLAGSYNEQFF. In DNA, the CDR3 is TGTGCCTGGAGTAAGTTGGCGGGCTCCTACAATGAGCAGTTCTTC.

This sequence joins TRBV19 and TRBJ1-5; unclear D gene. Germline CDR1 LNHDA, CDR2 SQIVND (reference sequence). CDR3 length: 12 amino acids. V shed 5 bases and J shed 1 base, with 3 bases lying between them. CDR3 sequence reads: CASSDSNQPQHF. Here the CDR3 DNA reads TGTGCCAGTAGTGACAGCAATCAGCCCCAGCATTTT.

The chain combines TRBV5-5 with TRBJ2-1, with TRBD2 matching 12 bases. Germline V lookup: CDR1 SGHKS, CDR2 YYEKEE (reference sequence). Trimming took 3 bases from V and 4 from J; bases not matched to a gene: 11. The CDR3 runs 18 residues. The DNA of the CDR3 is TGTGCCAGCAGCTCGAGCGAGACTAGCGGGAGATGGTACAATGAGCAGTTCTTC. Translated: CASSSSETSGRWYNEQFF.

This clone was counted only a few times. J is TRBJ2-7 and V is TRBV2; either TRBD1 or TRBD2 may supply D (6 bases each). The CDR3 spans 15 residues. Germline assignment: CDR1 SNHLY and CDR2 FYNNEI. Between the trimmed V and J ends, which lost 3 bases and 1 base, there was a span of 13 bases. The CDR3 here is CASSEWGAISYEQYF. CDR3 nucleotides: TGTGCCAGCAGTGAGTGGGGGGCCATTTCCTACGAGCAGTACTTC.

V and J are TRBV5-1 and TRBJ2-1, with 8 bases identical to TRBD2. V shed 0 bases and J 5 bases; nucleotides not matched to a gene: 4. Germline V CDR1 and CDR2: SGHRS, YFSETQ. This CDR3 has 15 amino acids. The CDR3: CASSLGLAGNNEQFF. The DNA of the CDR3 is TGCGCCAGCAGCTTGGGCTTAGCGGGAAACAATGAGCAGTTCTTC.

CDR3 protein: CASSRLAGGRGEQFF. The CDR3 nucleotides are TGTGCCAGTAGTCGACTAGCGGGAGGGCGCGGTGAGCAGTTCTTC. The chain joins TRBV19 to TRBJ2-1, with 14 bases lining up with TRBD2. J was trimmed by 9 bases and V by 5 bases; bases with no gene match: 6. CDR3 length: 15 amino acids. Germline V gene lookup returns CDR1 LNHDA and CDR2 SQIVND (reference sequence).

This clone has more than one count but fewer than ten. The V gene is TRBV2, the J gene TRBJ1-2, with D perhaps matching TRBD1 (6 bases). The length of the CDR3 is 14 residues. Trimming took 8 bases from V and 6 from J, leaving 19 bases between them. Germline V gene data show CDR1 as SNHLY and CDR2 as FYNNEI. The CDR3, as DNA: TGTGCCAGCGGCCCGGACAGCCTAGTGAATGGCTACACCTTC. It specifies CASGPDSLVNGYTF. Full variable domain (missing parts from reference TRBV2 and TRBJ1-2): EPEVTQTPSHQVTQMGQEVILRCVPISNHLYFYWYRQILGQKVEFLVSFYNNEISEKSEIFDDQFSVERPDGSNFTLKIRSTKLEDSAMYFCASGPDSLVNGYTFGSGTRLTVV.

V usage is TRBV29-1 and J usage is TRBJ1-2, with 8 bases lining up with TRBD1. Trimming cost V 0 bases and J 8 bases; bases outside gene matches: 8. The CDR3 has 14 residues. The germline gives CDR1 SQVTM, CDR2 ANQGSEA. The CDR3 bases are TGCAGCGTTGAAGATCCGGCAGGGGGCGAGGGCTACACCTTC. Translation: CSVEDPAGGEGYTF.

The J gene is TRBJ2-3, the V gene TRBV27, with D perhaps being TRBD1 or TRBD2 (5 bases each). Deletions cut 8 bases from V and 1 base from J, with 16 bases between. The V gene's germline CDR1 is MNHEY and CDR2 SMNVEV (reference sequence). The CDR3 loop spans 15 amino acids. The chain's CDR3 is CASAPRDGRTDTQYF. CDR3 bases: TGTGCCAGCGCCCCCCGGGACGGCCGCACAGATACGCAGTATTTT.

The chain joins TRBV5-1 to TRBJ2-5; D gene unclear. The CDR3 sequence is 16 residues long. Germline V gene sequence: CDR1 SGHRS, CDR2 YFSETQ. The V and J ends lost 5 bases and 1 base respectively, with 18 bases between them. Here the CDR3 reads CASSTRPPESQETQYF. In DNA form, the CDR3 reads TGCGCCAGCAGTACCCGGCCCCCGGAGAGCCAAGAGACCCAGTACTTC.

The chain carries TRBV13 and TRBJ2-7; 11 bases are shared with TRBD2. Per the germline V gene, CDR1 is PRHDT and CDR2 is FYEKMQ (reference sequence). The CDR3 runs 15 residues. Trimming removed 5 bases from V and 3 bases from J; junction bases left unmatched: 6. The CDR3 DNA follows: TGTGCCAGCAGCACTGCCGGGACTAGCGGCTACGAGCAGTACTTC. It encodes CASSTAGTSGYEQYF.

This clone has just a few counts. The rearrangement links TRBV29-1 to TRBJ2-1, with 10 bases matching TRBD1. The ends lost 6 bases at V and 7 bases at J; junction bases unmatched: 9. Germline CDR1 SQVTM, CDR2 ANQGSEA. CDR3 length equals 14 residues. The CDR3 coding sequence is TGCAGCGTGGATTGGACAGGGGGAAGGAATGAGCAGTTCTTC. Its translation is CSVDWTGGRNEQFF.

This clone has just a few counts. The chain is built from TRBV28 and TRBJ2-1; 7 bases are a match to TRBD1. Germline loops: CDR1 MDHEN, CDR2 SYDVKM. V dropped 4 bases and J dropped 5; count of bases not matched to a gene: 11. The CDR3 spans 16 residues. The CDR3 DNA reads as TGTGCCAGCAGTTACAAAGTCGGGACAGCCGACAATGAGCAGTTCTTC. This sequence encodes CASSYKVGTADNEQFF.

This chain uses TRBV4-3 with TRBJ1-4; no clear D. Germline loops: CDR1 LGHNA, CDR2 YSLEER. Trimming stripped 2 bases from V and 0 bases from J, with 7 bases between. This CDR3 contains 15 residues. This CDR3 reads CASSQIRATNEKLFF. DNA of the CDR3: TGCGCCAGCAGCCAAATCCGAGCAACTAATGAAAAACTGTTTTTT.

The genes are TRBV5-6 and TRBJ2-7; 10 nucleotides match TRBD2. Germline V gene data show CDR1 as SGHDT and CDR2 as YYEEEE. The V gene end was trimmed by 7 bases and the J gene end by 0 bases; junction bases not matched to a gene: 7. CDR3 length equals 15 residues. In nucleotides, the CDR3 is TGTGCCAGCGAAAAAGGACTAGCGGCCTCCTACGAGCAGTACTTC. It yields the protein CASEKGLAASYEQYF.

The V and J genes are TRBV29-1 and TRBJ1-4, with TRBD1 as a possible D gene (6 bases). The CDR3 extends over 15 amino acids. Trimming stripped 7 bases from V and 8 bases from J, with 23 bases between. The germline V gene has CDR1 SQVTM and CDR2 ANQGSEA. The CDR3 coding sequence is TGCAGCGCGACTGGAAGAGGGGGTAGTTTGGAAAAACTGTTTTTT. It encodes CSATGRGGSLEKLFF.

CDR3 amino acids: CASSQDKREWSYEQYF. The CDR3 coding sequence is TGCGCCAGCAGCCAAGATAAGCGGGAGTGGTCCTACGAGCAGTACTTC. The chain uses TRBV4-1 and TRBJ2-7, with 8 bases matching TRBD2. Germline assignment: CDR1 MGHRA and CDR2 YSYEKL. V lost 0 bases, J lost 1 base, and 5 bases stayed unmatched. CDR3 length: 16 amino acids.

The chain couples TRBV28 to TRBJ2-1, with TRBD1 as a possible D gene (5 bases). The V and J ends lost 4 bases and 13 bases respectively, with 11 bases between them. Germline values: CDR1 MDHEN, CDR2 SYDVKM. CDR3 size: 11 residues. In nucleotides, the CDR3 is TGTGCCAGCAGTTCCCCGCAGGGACAGTTCTTC. It is translated as CASSSPQGQFF.

V and J are TRBV6-5 and TRBJ2-7; the D gene is possibly TRBD1 (7 bases). CDR3 length: 14 amino acids. Trimming took off 5 bases at V and 3 bases at J, with 14 bases between the two ends. The V gene's germline CDR1 is MNHEY and CDR2 SVGAGI. CDR3 loop: CASSQGDSSYEQYF. CDR3 DNA: TGTGCCAGCAGTCAGGGGGACTCCAGCTACGAGCAGTACTTC.

This clone was counted only a few times. The chain is built from TRBV18 and TRBJ1-4; D is ambiguous. Trimming took off 2 bases at V and 0 bases at J, with 16 bases between the two ends. In germline, CDR1 is KGHSH, CDR2 LQKENI. The CDR3 consists of 18 residues. The CDR3 loop is CASSPSTVVIATNEKLFF. DNA of the CDR3: TGTGCCAGCTCACCAAGTACAGTAGTTATTGCAACTAATGAAAAACTGTTTTTT. The full variable domain, completed using reference TRBV18 and TRBJ1-4, is NAGVMQNPRHLVRRRGQEARLRCSPMKGHSHVYWYRQLPEEGLKFMVYLQKENIIDESGMPKERFSAEFPKEGPSILRIQQVVRGDSAAYFCASSPSTVVIATNEKLFFGSGTQLSVL.